This record concerns one TCR beta chain sequence. The CDR3 consists of 20 residues. CDR1 is LGHDT, CDR2 YNNKEL, per germline (reference sequence). With 0 bases clipped from V and 3 bases from J, the junction kept 11 bases outside the gene matches. Profiling relied on immunoSEQ multiplex PCR, and the TCRdb table lists in-frame clones only, not all of them. The sample shows approximately 360,000 clones, around nine tenths of them seen only once. Living in about two dozen US areas, the participants were between about 18 and 100 years of age. Participants' reported clinical history set cohort assignment. The data were obtained in a study of blood T cell repertoires in COVID-19. Overall study: Researchers got acute and convalescent COVID-19 samples from the United States, Italy and Spain. In each case, the material was cDNA or gDNA derived from T cells, B-cell-depleted T cells, or PBMCs.

The TCR originated in a woman aged 25 to 39 with acute COVID-19. This rearrangement joins TRBV3-1 (or the pseudogene TRBV3-2) to TRBJ2-2, with 12 positions matching TRBD1. Sequenced sample: PBMCs or T cells enriched from blood (not recorded which). CDR3 nucleotides: TGTGCCAGCAGCCAAGATATAGGGGACAGGGGGCCCCGTGACACCGGGGAGCTGTTTTTT. It specifies CASSQDIGDRGPRDTGELFF.